A single sample gave rise to the 10 T cell receptor beta chains below, sequenced in a study of blood T cell repertoires in COVID-19 (dated by TCRdb to about 2020). Library preparation was by the immunoSEQ multiplex PCR assay. Imported from immuneACCESS, the table was reduced by TCRdb to in-frame sequences with V and J called. These copies leave out some clones; in studies compared against another copy, an unresolved V gene accounts for under half, and the cause of the remainder is not known. The sample table lists tens of thousands of clones, approximately 85% of them with a count of one. About 4.6% of the sample is held by the ten biggest clonotypes. The sequencing sample was made of peripheral blood. The receptors originated from an older man with acute or convalescent COVID-19.

This chain uses TRBV27 with TRBJ1-2, with TRBD1 as a possible D gene (5 bases). This CDR3 is 13 amino acids long. The ends were cut back, 3 bases at V and 8 bases at J, with 13 bases in the middle. Germline CDR1 and CDR2: MNHEY and SMNVEV (reference sequence). The CDR3 loop reads CASSLGGVDGYTF. CDR3 DNA: TGTGCCAGCAGTTTGGGGGGGGTCGACGGCTACACCTTC.

The genes are TRBV29-1 and TRBJ2-7; 8 nucleotides agree with TRBD1. The CDR3 covers 14 residues. Trimming at V came to 6 bases and at J to 0 bases, leaving 7 bases not matched to a gene. The germline CDR1 and CDR2 sequences are SQVTM and ANQGSEA. Here the CDR3 reads CSVATGDSSYEQYF. The CDR3 DNA sequence: TGCAGCGTCGCGACAGGGGACAGCTCCTACGAGCAGTACTTC.

The gene calls are TRBV9 and TRBJ2-3; 11 bases match TRBD2. The germline V gene has CDR1 SGDLS and CDR2 YYNGEE. V shed 4 bases, J shed 6 bases, and the junction held 10 bases outside the gene matches. This CDR3 region has 16 residues. CDR3 DNA sequence: TGTGCCAGCAGCCCCCGGCTAGCGGGAGGCAGCGATACGCAGTATTTT. This sequence encodes CASSPRLAGGSDTQYF. The full variable domain, with the rest looked up from reference TRBV9 and TRBJ2-3, is DSGVTQTPKHLITATGQRVTLRCSPRSGDLSVYWYQQSLDQGLQFLIQYYNGEERAKGNILERFSAQQFPDLHSELNLSSLELGDSALYFCASSPRLAGGSDTQYFGPGTRLTVL.

The chain links TRBV14 to TRBJ2-3; TRBD2 might be the D (6 bases). V lost 4 bases, J lost 6 bases, and 20 bases lay in between. Germline CDR1 is SGHDN and CDR2 is FVKESK. The CDR3 runs 16 residues. The CDR3 region has the DNA TGTGCCAGCAGCCCTAACCCGCCCGCTAGCGTTGATACGCAGTATTTT. It is translated as CASSPNPPASVDTQYF.

The rearrangement joins TRBV6-2 or TRBV6-3 to TRBJ2-1; 9 nucleotides line up with TRBD2. CDR3 length: 15 amino acids. The germline CDR1 and CDR2 sequences are MNHEY and SVGEGT. The V gene end was trimmed by 2 bases and the J gene end by 3 bases; junction bases not matched to a gene: 2. The CDR3 loop is CASSYELAGYNEQFF. CDR3 nucleotide sequence: TGTGCCAGCAGTTACGAACTAGCGGGCTACAATGAGCAGTTCTTC.

Turning to this clone: Its ends do not fully match the called genes, so a read error is possible. The chain links TRBV19 to TRBJ1-5, with TRBD1 as a possible D gene (6 bases). This CDR3 is 14 amino acids long. Germline loops: CDR1 LNHDA, CDR2 SQIVND (reference sequence). Here the CDR3 DNA reads TGTGCCGGTAGTTCCGCGGGGGGCCCAGGGCCCCAGCATTTT. Amino acid sequence: CAGSSAGGPGPQHF. Full variable domain (remainder filled in from reference TRBV19 and TRBJ1-5): DGGITQSPKYLFRKEGQNVTLSCEQNLNHDAMYWYRQDPGQGLRLIYYSQIVNDFQKGDIAEGYSVSREKKESFPLTVTSAQKNPTAFYLCAGSSAGGPGPQHFGDGTRLSIL.

The rearrangement joins TRBV6-5 to TRBJ1-2; the D is unclear. CDR1 and CDR2 from the germline V gene are MNHEY and SVGAGI. The CDR3 loop spans 13 amino acids. Between the trimmed V and J ends, which lost 8 bases and 2 bases, there was a span of 12 bases. Written as DNA, the CDR3 is TGTGCCAGCGGGCTATTCGCCAACTATGGCTACACCTTC. Its protein product is CASGLFANYGYTF.

The chain has TRBV7-3 and TRBJ1-1; D possibly corresponds to TRBD1 (6 bases). The V end lost 5 bases, the J end lost 0 bases, and 7 bases lay between the germline ends. From germline, CDR1 is SGHTA and CDR2 FQGTGA. This CDR3 has 13 amino acids. The CDR3 here is CASSRQVNTEAFF. CDR3 nucleotide sequence: TGTGCCAGCAGCCGACAGGTGAACACTGAAGCTTTCTTT.

V is TRBV6-5 and J is TRBJ1-5; 11 nucleotides align to TRBD1. V lost 7 bases and J lost 8; bases outside the gene matches: 10. The CDR3 extends over 15 amino acids. Germline assignment: CDR1 MNHEY and CDR2 SVGAGI. Here the CDR3 reads CASIRTGGASEPQHF. The CDR3 DNA is TGTGCCAGCATTAGGACAGGGGGCGCGTCCGAGCCCCAGCATTTT.

The chain links TRBV19 to TRBJ2-2; D call uncertain. Trimming took off 5 bases at V and 3 bases at J, with 10 bases between the two ends. The CDR3 is 14 residues long. Germline V CDR1 and CDR2: LNHDA, SQIVND (reference sequence). The CDR3 region has the DNA TGTGCCAGTAGTGGAGAGGTCTACACCGGGGAGCTGTTTTTT. Its protein is CASSGEVYTGELFF.